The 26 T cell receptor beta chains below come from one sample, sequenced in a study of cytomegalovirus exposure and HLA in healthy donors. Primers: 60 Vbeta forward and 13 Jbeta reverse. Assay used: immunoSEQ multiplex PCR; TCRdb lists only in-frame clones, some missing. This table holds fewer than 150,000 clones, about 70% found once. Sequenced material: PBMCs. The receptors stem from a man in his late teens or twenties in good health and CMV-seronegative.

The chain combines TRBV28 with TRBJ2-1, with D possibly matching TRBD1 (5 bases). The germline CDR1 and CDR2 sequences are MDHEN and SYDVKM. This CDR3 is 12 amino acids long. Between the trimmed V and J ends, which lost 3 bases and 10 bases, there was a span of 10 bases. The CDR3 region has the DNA TGTGCCAGCAGTTTCCAGGGTGAGGAGCAGTTCTTC. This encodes CASSFQGEEQFF.

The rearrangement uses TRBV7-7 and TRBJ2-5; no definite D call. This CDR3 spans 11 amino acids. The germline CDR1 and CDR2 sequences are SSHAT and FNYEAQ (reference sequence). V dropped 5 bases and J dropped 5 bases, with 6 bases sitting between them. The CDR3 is CASSRRETQYF. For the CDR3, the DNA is TGTGCCAGCAGCCGCCGGGAGACCCAGTACTTC.

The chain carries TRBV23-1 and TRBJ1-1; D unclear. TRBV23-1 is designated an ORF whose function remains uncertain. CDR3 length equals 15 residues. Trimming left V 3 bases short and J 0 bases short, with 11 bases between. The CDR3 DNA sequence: TGCGCCAGCAGTCAGTCGGGTTTGGTGAACACTGAAGCTTTCTTT. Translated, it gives CASSQSGLVNTEAFF.

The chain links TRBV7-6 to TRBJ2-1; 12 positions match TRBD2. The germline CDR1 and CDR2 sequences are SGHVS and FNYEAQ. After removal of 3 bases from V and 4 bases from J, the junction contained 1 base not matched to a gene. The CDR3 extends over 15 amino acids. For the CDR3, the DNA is TGTGCCAGCAGCTTCGGACTAGCGGGATACAATGAGCAGTTCTTC. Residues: CASSFGLAGYNEQFF.

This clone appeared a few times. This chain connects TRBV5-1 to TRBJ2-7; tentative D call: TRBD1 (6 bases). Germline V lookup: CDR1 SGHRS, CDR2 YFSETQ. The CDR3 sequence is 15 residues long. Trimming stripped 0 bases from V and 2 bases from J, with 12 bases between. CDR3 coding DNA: TGCGCCAGCAGCTTGGTTGCAGGGGCGACCTACGAGCAGTACTTC. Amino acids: CASSLVAGATYEQYF.

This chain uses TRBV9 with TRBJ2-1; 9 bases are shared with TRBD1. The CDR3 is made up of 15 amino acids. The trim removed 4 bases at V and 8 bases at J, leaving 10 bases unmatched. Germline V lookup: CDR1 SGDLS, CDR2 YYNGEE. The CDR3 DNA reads TGTGCCAGCAGCCTTGGGGGACAGGGCGTCGATGAGCAGTTCTTC. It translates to CASSLGGQGVDEQFF. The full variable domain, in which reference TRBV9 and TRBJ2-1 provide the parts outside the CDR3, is DSGVTQTPKHLITATGQRVTLRCSPRSGDLSVYWYQQSLDQGLQFLIQYYNGEERAKGNILERFSAQQFPDLHSELNLSSLELGDSALYFCASSLGGQGVDEQFFGPGTRLTVL.

This chain's CDR3 is CASSLGGEQYF. CDR3 sequence (DNA): TGTGCCAGCAGTTTGGGGGGCGAGCAGTACTTC. This chain connects TRBV28 to TRBJ2-7; perhaps TRBD2 as D (6 bases). Trimming pared 3 bases from V and 6 bases from J, leaving 6 bases between. There are 11 residues in the CDR3. Germline assignment: CDR1 MDHEN and CDR2 SYDVKM.

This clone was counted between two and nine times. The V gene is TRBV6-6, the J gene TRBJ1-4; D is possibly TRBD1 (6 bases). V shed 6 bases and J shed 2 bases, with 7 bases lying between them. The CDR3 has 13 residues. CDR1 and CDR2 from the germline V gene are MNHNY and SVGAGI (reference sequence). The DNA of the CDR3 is TGTGCCAGCAGACAGGGCACTAATGAAAAACTGTTTTTT. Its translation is CASRQGTNEKLFF.

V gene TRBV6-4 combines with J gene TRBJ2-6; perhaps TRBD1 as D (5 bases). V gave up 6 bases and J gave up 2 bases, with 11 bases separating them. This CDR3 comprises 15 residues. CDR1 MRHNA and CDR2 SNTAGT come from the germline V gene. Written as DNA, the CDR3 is TGTGCCAGCAGACTCAGGGAAGCTGGGGCCAACGTCCTGACTTTC. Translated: CASRLREAGANVLTF.

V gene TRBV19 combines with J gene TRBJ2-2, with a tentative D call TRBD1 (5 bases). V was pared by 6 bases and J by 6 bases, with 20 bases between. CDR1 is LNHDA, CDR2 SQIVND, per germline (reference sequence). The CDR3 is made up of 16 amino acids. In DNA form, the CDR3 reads TGTGCCAGTAGCCTGACAGTTCCCTACATCGCCGGGGAGCTGTTTTTT. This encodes CASSLTVPYIAGELFF.

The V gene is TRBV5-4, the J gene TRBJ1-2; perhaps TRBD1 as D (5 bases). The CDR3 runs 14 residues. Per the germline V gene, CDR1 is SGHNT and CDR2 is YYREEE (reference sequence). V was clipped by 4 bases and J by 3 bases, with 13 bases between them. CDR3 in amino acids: CASSPGARDYGYTF. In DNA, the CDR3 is TGTGCCAGCAGCCCAGGAGCCAGGGACTATGGCTACACCTTC. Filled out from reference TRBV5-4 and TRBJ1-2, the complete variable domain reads ETGVTQSPTHLIKTRGQQVTLRCSSQSGHNTVSWYQQALGQGPQFIFQYYREEENGRGNFPPRFSGLQFPNYSSELNVNALELDDSALYLCASSPGARDYGYTFGSGTRLTVV.

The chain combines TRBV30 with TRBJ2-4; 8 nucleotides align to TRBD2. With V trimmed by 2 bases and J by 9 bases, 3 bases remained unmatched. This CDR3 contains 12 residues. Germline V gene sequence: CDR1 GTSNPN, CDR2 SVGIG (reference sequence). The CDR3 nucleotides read TGTGCCTGGAGTCCCGCGGGGGGCATTCAGTACTTC. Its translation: CAWSPAGGIQYF.

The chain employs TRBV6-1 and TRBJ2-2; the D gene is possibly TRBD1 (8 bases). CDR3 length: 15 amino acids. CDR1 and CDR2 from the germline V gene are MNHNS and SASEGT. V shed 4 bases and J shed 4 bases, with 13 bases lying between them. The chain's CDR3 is CASSAQGGITGELFF. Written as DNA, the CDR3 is TGTGCCAGCAGTGCACAGGGGGGGATCACCGGGGAGCTGTTTTTT.

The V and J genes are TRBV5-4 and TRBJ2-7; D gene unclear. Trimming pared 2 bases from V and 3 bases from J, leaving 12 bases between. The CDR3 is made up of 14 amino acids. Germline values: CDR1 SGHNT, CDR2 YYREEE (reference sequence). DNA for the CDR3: TGTGCCAGCAGCTTCGGCCAGGAAAGCTACGAGCAGTACTTC. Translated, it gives CASSFGQESYEQYF. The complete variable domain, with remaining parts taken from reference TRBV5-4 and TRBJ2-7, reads ETGVTQSPTHLIKTRGQQVTLRCSSQSGHNTVSWYQQALGQGPQFIFQYYREEENGRGNFPPRFSGLQFPNYSSELNVNALELDDSALYLCASSFGQESYEQYFGPGTRLTVT.

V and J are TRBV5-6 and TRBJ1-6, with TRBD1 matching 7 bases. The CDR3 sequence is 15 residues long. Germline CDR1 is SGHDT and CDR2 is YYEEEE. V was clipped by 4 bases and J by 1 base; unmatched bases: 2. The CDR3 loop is CASSPGGSYNSPLHF. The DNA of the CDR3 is TGTGCCAGCAGCCCAGGGGGGTCCTATAATTCACCCCTCCACTTT.

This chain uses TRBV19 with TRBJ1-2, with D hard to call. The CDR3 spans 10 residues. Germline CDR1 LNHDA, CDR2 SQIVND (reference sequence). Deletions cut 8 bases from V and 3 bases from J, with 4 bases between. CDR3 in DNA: TGTGCCAGTTCGGACTATGGCTACACCTTC. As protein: CASSDYGYTF.

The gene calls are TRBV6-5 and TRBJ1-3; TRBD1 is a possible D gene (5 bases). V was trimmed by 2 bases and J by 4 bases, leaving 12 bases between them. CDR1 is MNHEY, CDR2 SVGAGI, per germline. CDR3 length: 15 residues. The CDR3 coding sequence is TGTGCCAGCAGTTACGATAGGGGATACGGAAACACCATATATTTT. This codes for CASSYDRGYGNTIYF.

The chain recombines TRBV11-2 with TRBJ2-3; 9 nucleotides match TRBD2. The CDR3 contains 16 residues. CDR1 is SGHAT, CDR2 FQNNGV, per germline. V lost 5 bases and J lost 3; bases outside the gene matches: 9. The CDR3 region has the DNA TGTGCCAGCAGCCACACCGGGACTAGCAAGACAGATACGCAGTATTTT. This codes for CASSHTGTSKTDTQYF.

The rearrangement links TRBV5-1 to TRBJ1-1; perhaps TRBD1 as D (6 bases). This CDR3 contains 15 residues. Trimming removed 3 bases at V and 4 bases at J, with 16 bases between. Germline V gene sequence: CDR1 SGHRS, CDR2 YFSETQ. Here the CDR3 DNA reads TGCGCCAGCAGCTATGGTGGGGGGGCGATCACTGAAGCTTTCTTT. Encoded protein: CASSYGGGAITEAFF.

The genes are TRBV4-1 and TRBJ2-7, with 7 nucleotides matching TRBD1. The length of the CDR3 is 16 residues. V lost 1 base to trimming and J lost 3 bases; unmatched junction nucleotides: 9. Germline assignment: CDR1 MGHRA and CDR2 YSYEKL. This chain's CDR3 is CASSQGPGSGGYEQYF. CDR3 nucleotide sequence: TGCGCCAGCAGCCAAGGGCCTGGATCAGGGGGCTACGAGCAGTACTTC.

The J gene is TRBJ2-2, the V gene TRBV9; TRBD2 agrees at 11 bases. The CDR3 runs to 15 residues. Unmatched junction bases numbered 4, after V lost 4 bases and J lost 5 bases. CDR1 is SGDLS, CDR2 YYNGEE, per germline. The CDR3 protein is CASSFRLAGTGELFF. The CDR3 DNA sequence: TGTGCCAGCAGCTTCCGACTAGCGGGAACCGGGGAGCTGTTTTTT.

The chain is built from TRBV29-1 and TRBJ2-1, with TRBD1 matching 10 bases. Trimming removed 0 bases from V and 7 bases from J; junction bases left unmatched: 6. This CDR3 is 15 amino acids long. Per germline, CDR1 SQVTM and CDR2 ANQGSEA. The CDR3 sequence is CSVEDPGTGVNEQFF. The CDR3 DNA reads TGCAGCGTTGAAGACCCCGGGACAGGGGTGAATGAGCAGTTCTTC.

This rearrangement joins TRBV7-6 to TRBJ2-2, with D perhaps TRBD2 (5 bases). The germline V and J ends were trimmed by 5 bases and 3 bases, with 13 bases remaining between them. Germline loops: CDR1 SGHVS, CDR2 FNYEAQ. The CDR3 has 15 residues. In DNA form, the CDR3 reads TGTGCCAGCAGCGACTACGACACGTACACCGGGGAGCTGTTTTTT. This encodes CASSDYDTYTGELFF.

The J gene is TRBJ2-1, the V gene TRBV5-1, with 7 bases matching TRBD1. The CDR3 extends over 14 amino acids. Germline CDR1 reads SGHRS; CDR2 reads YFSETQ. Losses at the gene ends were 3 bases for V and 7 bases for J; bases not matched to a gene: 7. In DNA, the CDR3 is TGCGCCAGCAGCTCCCAGGGGGTTTGGAATGAGCAGTTCTTC. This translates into CASSSQGVWNEQFF.

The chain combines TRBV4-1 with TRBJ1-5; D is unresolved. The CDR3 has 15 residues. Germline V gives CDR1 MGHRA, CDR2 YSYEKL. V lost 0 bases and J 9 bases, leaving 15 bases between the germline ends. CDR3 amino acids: CASSQDGVKGRPQHF. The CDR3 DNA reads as TGCGCCAGCAGCCAAGACGGGGTAAAAGGCCGGCCCCAGCATTTT.

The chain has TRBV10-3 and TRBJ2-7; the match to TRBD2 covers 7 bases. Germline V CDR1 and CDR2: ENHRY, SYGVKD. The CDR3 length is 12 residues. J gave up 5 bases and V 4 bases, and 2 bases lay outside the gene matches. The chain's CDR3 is CAISGGRDEQYF. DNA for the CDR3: TGTGCCATCAGTGGGGGGAGGGACGAGCAGTACTTC.